The 19 T cell receptor beta chains given below trace back to one sample, sequenced in a study of identical twins. One entry per CDR3 protein results from TCRdb running MiXCR on the 5' RACE reads. In the table there are hundreds of thousands of distinct CDR3 sequences, more than 20% of which are singletons. This sample also appeared in a second study, on yellow fever vaccine responses in identical twins.

Material: CD4+ T cells sorted from blood. The receptor set was obtained from a woman between 18 and 29 years old in good health.

The rearrangement links TRBV7-9 to TRBJ2-1, with D perhaps TRBD1 (6 bases). This CDR3 has 16 residues. Per germline, CDR1 SEHNR and CDR2 FQNEAQ (reference sequence). Trimming removed 4 bases from V and 4 bases from J, with 17 bases in between. DNA of the CDR3: TGTGCCAGCAGCTCCGCAGGGGACAAATCTTACAATGAGCAGTTCTTC. Residues: CASSSAGDKSYNEQFF.

In its sample, this clonotype was seen a few times. The chain employs TRBV15 and TRBJ2-3; D unresolved. V dropped 0 bases and J dropped 2 bases, with 15 bases sitting between them. The CDR3 is 17 amino acids. Germline CDR1 reads LNHNV; CDR2 reads YYDKDF (reference sequence). CDR3 bases: TGTGCCACCAGCAGAGATCCCCGTCCCGAGGTCACAGATACGCAGTATTTT. It specifies CATSRDPRPEVTDTQYF.

This clonotype was seen only a few times. The chain couples TRBV28 to TRBJ2-3, with D perhaps being TRBD1 or TRBD2 (5 bases each). Germline CDR1 and CDR2: MDHEN and SYDVKM. The CDR3 covers 14 residues. V lost 5 bases and J lost 2, with 11 bases in between. Here the CDR3 DNA reads TGTGCCAGCAGTCCACAGGACTTCACAGATACGCAGTATTTT. Translation: CASSPQDFTDTQYF.

V gene TRBV28 combines with J gene TRBJ1-1; a weak D match, TRBD1 (5 bases). In germline, CDR1 is MDHEN, CDR2 SYDVKM. The CDR3 loop spans 13 amino acids. Trimming stripped 6 bases from V and 3 bases from J, with 11 bases between. The CDR3 loop reads CASSSLGDTEAFF. In DNA, the CDR3 is TGTGCCAGCAGCTCCTTGGGGGACACTGAAGCTTTCTTT.

There are a few counts of this clonotype. The chain recombines TRBV6-1 with TRBJ1-4; D ambiguous. The CDR3 runs to 13 residues. Germline V gene sequence: CDR1 MNHNS, CDR2 SASEGT. The ends were cut back, 8 bases at V and 0 bases at J, with 7 bases in the middle. This CDR3 reads CASYGATNEKLFF. For the CDR3, the DNA is TGTGCCAGCTACGGGGCAACTAATGAAAAACTGTTTTTT.

This chain connects TRBV28 to TRBJ2-3; D perhaps matches TRBD1 (5 bases). V shed 1 base and J shed 4 bases, with 9 bases lying between them. Germline V lookup: CDR1 MDHEN, CDR2 SYDVKM. The CDR3 covers 14 residues. The CDR3 DNA reads TGTGCCAGCAGTTTATTCCAGGGTCCAGATACGCAGTATTTT. Amino acids: CASSLFQGPDTQYF.

This clonotype has more than one count but fewer than ten. The chain recombines TRBV5-1 with TRBJ1-2; 7 bases match TRBD1. The CDR3 totals 14 residues. Trimming removed 7 bases from V and 3 bases from J; junction bases left unmatched: 9. Germline V gene sequence: CDR1 SGHRS, CDR2 YFSETQ. The CDR3 coding sequence is TGCGCCAGCGGGGAAGGGGGCTATGACTATGGCTACACCTTC. Translated, it gives CASGEGGYDYGYTF.

The chain is built from TRBV6-5 and TRBJ1-1; D gene ambiguous. The CDR3 has 14 amino acids. Deletions cut 2 bases from V and 1 base from J, with 8 bases between. Germline V gives CDR1 MNHEY, CDR2 SVGAGI. The chain's CDR3 is CASSYVARNTEAFF. CDR3 DNA sequence: TGTGCCAGCAGTTACGTGGCGAGGAACACTGAAGCTTTCTTT.

The V and J genes are TRBV3-1 and TRBJ2-7; 9 bases are a match to TRBD1. CDR1 and CDR2 from the germline V gene are LGHDT and YNNKEL (reference sequence). V shed 2 bases and J 5 bases; nucleotides not matched to a gene: 10. The CDR3 contains 16 residues. CDR3 bases: TGTGCCAGCAGCCAACTCGACGGACAGGGGTCGGACGAGCAGTACGTC. As protein: CASSQLDGQGSDEQYV.

V gene TRBV2 combines with J gene TRBJ2-7, with D unclear. Per the germline V gene, CDR1 is SNHLY and CDR2 is FYNNEI. The V and J ends lost 1 base and 4 bases respectively, with 14 bases between them. The CDR3 length is 15 residues. CDR3 protein: CASSEEGLPRYEQYF. The CDR3 coding sequence is TGTGCCAGCAGTGAAGAGGGCCTACCTCGGTACGAGCAGTACTTC.

The chain employs TRBV14 and TRBJ2-7, with D unclear. Per the germline V gene, CDR1 is SGHDN and CDR2 is FVKESK. The V end was cut by 4 bases, the J end by 9 bases, with 16 bases between. The CDR3 runs to 13 residues. CDR3 region: CASSPLGVARQYF. The CDR3 DNA is TGTGCCAGCAGCCCGCTAGGAGTAGCTCGGCAGTACTTC.

The V gene is TRBV9, the J gene TRBJ1-1; D ambiguous. CDR1 and CDR2 from the germline V gene are SGDLS and YYNGEE. Trimming cost V 0 bases and J 0 bases, with 9 bases left between them. This CDR3 contains 15 residues. The CDR3 DNA sequence: TGTGCCAGCAGCGTAGCGGGCGACATGAACACTGAAGCTTTCTTT. Protein product: CASSVAGDMNTEAFF.

This clonotype was recorded a few times. The rearrangement joins TRBV6-4 to TRBJ2-3; maybe TRBD2 (5 bases). This CDR3 contains 15 residues. Germline values: CDR1 MRHNA, CDR2 SNTAGT. Trimming pared 4 bases from V and 0 bases from J, leaving 11 bases between. CDR3 sequence (DNA): TGTGCCAGCAGTGTTCTGGGAGTGAGCACAGATACGCAGTATTTT. Its translation is CASSVLGVSTDTQYF.

This clonotype appeared a few times. The V call is TRBV5-4, the J call TRBJ2-5; 15 bases align to TRBD2. V lost 4 bases to trimming and J lost 4 bases; unmatched junction nucleotides: 2. The CDR3 is 15 amino acids. The germline CDR1 and CDR2 sequences are SGHNT and YYREEE (reference sequence). This CDR3 reads CASSRGLAGGETQYF. The CDR3, as DNA: TGTGCCAGCAGCAGGGGACTAGCGGGGGGAGAGACCCAGTACTTC.

This clonotype was counted a few times. This sequence joins TRBV15 and TRBJ2-7, with D possibly TRBD2 on 7 matching bases. The CDR3 loop spans 15 amino acids. Trimming took off 0 bases at V and 4 bases at J, with 13 bases between the two ends. CDR1 and CDR2 (germline): LNHNV, YYDKDF (reference sequence). CDR3 amino acids: CATSRDRGGQYEQYF. As DNA, the CDR3 is TGTGCCACCAGCAGAGATCGCGGGGGACAATACGAGCAGTACTTC. Full variable domain (missing parts from reference TRBV15 and TRBJ2-7): DAMVIQNPRYQVTQFGKPVTLSCSQTLNHNVMYWYQQKSSQAPKLLFHYYDKDFNNEADTPDNFQSRRPNTSFCFLDIRSPGLGDTAMYLCATSRDRGGQYEQYFGPGTRLTVT.

The V gene is TRBV27, the J gene TRBJ2-1; 10 positions agree with TRBD1. Trimming at V came to 4 bases and at J to 12 bases, leaving 9 bases not matched to a gene. Per germline, CDR1 MNHEY and CDR2 SMNVEV (reference sequence). The CDR3 consists of 14 residues. The DNA for the CDR3 is TGTGCCAGCAGTTGGGACAGGGGTATAGGAGGGCAGTTCTTC. Protein sequence: CASSWDRGIGGQFF.

The chain links TRBV20-1 to TRBJ2-7, with D maybe TRBD2 (6 bases). The CDR3 runs to 12 residues. V lost 5 bases to trimming and J lost 6 bases, with 14 bases between them. Per the germline V gene, CDR1 is DFQATT and CDR2 is SNEGSKA (reference sequence). The CDR3 DNA sequence: TGCAGTGCTCCTGGGGTGGGAGGCGAGCAGTACGTC. It translates to CSAPGVGGEQYV.

This clonotype was observed a handful of times. The J gene is TRBJ2-2, the V gene TRBV27, with 11 bases identical to TRBD1. Trimming took 5 bases from V and 0 from J; bases not matched to a gene: 5. This CDR3 is 17 amino acids long. CDR1 MNHEY and CDR2 SMNVEV come from the germline V gene (reference sequence). The CDR3 bases are TGTGCCAGCAGTCGCGGACAGGGGGCTTCGAACACCGGGGAGCTGTTTTTT. Amino acid sequence: CASSRGQGASNTGELFF.

This chain uses TRBV28 with TRBJ2-1; 9 positions agree with TRBD2. The V gene end was trimmed by 1 base and the J gene end by 6 bases; junction bases not matched to a gene: 4. Germline CDR1 is MDHEN and CDR2 is SYDVKM. The CDR3 covers 15 residues. CDR3 protein: CASSLSAAGGNEQFF. Written as DNA, the CDR3 is TGTGCCAGCAGTTTATCAGCAGCGGGGGGCAATGAGCAGTTCTTC.